This T cell receptor beta chain was documented in a study of response to subunit inactivated influenza vaccine. Via MiXCR, TCRdb re-called the RT-PCR reads, giving one row per CDR3 protein. The table lists 650,000 to 800,000 distinct CDR3 sequences, roughly 14% of them singletons. The germline gives CDR1 SGHVS, CDR2 FNYEAQ. The V end was cut by 2 bases, the J end by 1 base, with 27 bases between. This CDR3 has 22 residues. The TCR originated in a man in his fifties or sixties who received an inactivated influenza vaccine. This sequence joins TRBV7-6 and TRBJ2-6; perhaps TRBD1 as D (6 bases). The starting material was PBMCs from blood, obtained around 15 days before vaccination. This CDR3 reads CASSLSWGPDGPFNSGANVLTF. CDR3 nucleotide sequence: TGTGCCAGCAGCTTATCTTGGGGGCCCGACGGTCCCTTTAATTCTGGGGCCAACGTCCTGACTTTC.